Presented here are 9 T cell receptor beta chains from one specimen sequenced in a study of blood T cell repertoires in COVID-19. The data were produced by immunoSEQ multiplex PCR, yet TCRdb's version contains in-frame clones alone and is incomplete. The sample holds a few hundred thousand clones, approximately 90% seen once. What was sequenced was PBMCs or T cells enriched from blood (not recorded which). The receptor set was obtained from a man aged 18 to 30 who had recovered from COVID-19.

This clone has more than one count but fewer than ten. The chain joins TRBV7-7 to TRBJ2-1; D remains ambiguous. With 5 bases removed from V and 2 bases from J, the gap between germline ends came to 13 bases. The germline V gene encodes CDR1 SSHAT and CDR2 FNYEAQ (reference sequence). CDR3 length: 15 residues. The DNA of the CDR3 is TGTGCCAGCAGCGTAACTTTCAACCCCTACAATGAGCAGTTCTTC. Its protein product is CASSVTFNPYNEQFF.

This clone showed up just once. This chain connects TRBV30 to TRBJ2-1; possibly TRBD2 for D (6 bases). CDR1 is GTSNPN and CDR2 is SVGIG in the germline V gene (reference sequence). V was clipped by 0 bases and J by 3 bases, with 12 bases between them. The CDR3 contains 15 residues. This chain's CDR3 is CAWSVDSGDYNEQFF. CDR3 coding DNA: TGTGCCTGGAGTGTTGATAGCGGAGACTACAATGAGCAGTTCTTC.

The V call is TRBV4-3, the J call TRBJ2-7; a possible D gene is TRBD1 (5 bases). V lost 2 bases and J lost 4, with 15 bases in between. The CDR3 extends over 15 amino acids. Looked up from germline, CDR1 is LGHNA and CDR2 is YSLEER. CDR3 residues: CASSQFHRSEYEQYF. The CDR3 DNA sequence: TGCGCCAGCAGCCAATTTCACAGGTCTGAATACGAGCAGTACTTC.

There are a few counts of this clone. This chain joins TRBV15 and TRBJ2-2; weak D call: TRBD1 (6 bases). Germline-derived CDR1 and CDR2 are LNHNV and YYDKDF (reference sequence). The CDR3 spans 15 residues. The V and J ends lost 0 bases and 5 bases respectively, with 10 bases between them. For the CDR3, the DNA is TGTGCCACCAGCAGAGATCGAAGGGGGACCGGGGAGCTGTTTTTT. It translates to CATSRDRRGTGELFF.

The V and J genes are TRBV6-5 and TRBJ1-3; no definite D call. The CDR3 extends over 16 amino acids. Germline V gene lookup returns CDR1 MNHEY and CDR2 SVGAGI. V was clipped by 2 bases and J by 2 bases, with 13 bases between them. The CDR3 reads CASSYSSPGTGNTIYF. DNA of the CDR3: TGTGCCAGCAGTTACAGTTCTCCGGGAACTGGAAACACCATATATTTT.

This chain uses TRBV5-1 with TRBJ1-3, with D unresolved. Germline CDR1 SGHRS, CDR2 YFSETQ. The CDR3 length is 16 residues. Trimming took 4 bases from V and 0 from J, leaving 14 bases between them. The CDR3 protein is CASSVDGKSSGNTIYF. CDR3 nucleotides: TGCGCCAGCAGCGTGGACGGTAAATCCTCTGGAAACACCATATATTTT.

The chain carries TRBV28 and TRBJ1-5; D not certain. Germline CDR1 MDHEN, CDR2 SYDVKM. Trimming shortened V by 6 bases and J by 0 bases, and 6 bases separated the two germline ends. This CDR3 has 13 residues. DNA of the CDR3: TGTGCCAGCAGGAGGAATAGCAATCAGCCCCAGCATTTT. Its translation is CASRRNSNQPQHF.

The chain has TRBV5-4 and TRBJ2-5, with TRBD1 identical over 10 bases. The CDR3 runs 15 residues. CDR1 SGHNT and CDR2 YYREEE come from the germline V gene (reference sequence). The J segment lost 1 base and the V segment lost 7 bases, leaving 7 bases of the junction unmatched. The CDR3 spells CASGGDRGLQETQYF. The CDR3 bases are TGTGCCAGCGGCGGCGACAGGGGGCTCCAAGAGACCCAGTACTTC.

J is TRBJ2-7 and V is TRBV28; TRBD2 is a possible D gene (5 bases). Germline values: CDR1 MDHEN, CDR2 SYDVKM. V lost 7 bases, J lost 1 base, and 8 bases lay in between. CDR3 length: 12 residues. The chain's CDR3 is CASNGGSYEQYF. DNA for the CDR3: TGTGCCAGCAATGGCGGGTCCTACGAGCAGTACTTC. The complete variable domain, with remaining parts taken from reference TRBV28 and TRBJ2-7, reads DVKVTQSSRYLVKRTGEKVFLECVQDMDHENMFWYRQDPGLGLRLIYFSYDVKMKEKGDIPEGYSVSREKKERFSLILESASTNQTSMYLCASNGGSYEQYFGPGTRLTVT.